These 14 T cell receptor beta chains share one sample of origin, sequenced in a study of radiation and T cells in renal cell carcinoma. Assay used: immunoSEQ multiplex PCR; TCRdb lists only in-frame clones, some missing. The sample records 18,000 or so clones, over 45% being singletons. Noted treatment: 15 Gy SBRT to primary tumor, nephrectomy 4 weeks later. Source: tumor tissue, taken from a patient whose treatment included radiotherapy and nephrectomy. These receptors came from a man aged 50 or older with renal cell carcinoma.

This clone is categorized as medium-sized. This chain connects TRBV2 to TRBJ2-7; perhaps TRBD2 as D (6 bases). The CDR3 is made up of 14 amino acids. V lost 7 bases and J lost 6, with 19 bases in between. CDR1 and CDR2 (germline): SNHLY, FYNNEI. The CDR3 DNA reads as TGTGCCAGCAAAATCCGGGGGACGACGGGCGAGCAGTACTTC. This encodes CASKIRGTTGEQYF.

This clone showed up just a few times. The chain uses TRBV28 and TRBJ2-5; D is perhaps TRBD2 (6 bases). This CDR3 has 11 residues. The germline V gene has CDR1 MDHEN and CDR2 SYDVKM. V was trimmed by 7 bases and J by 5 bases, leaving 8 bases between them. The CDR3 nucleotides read TGTGCCAGCACGGGGGAGGAGACCCAGTACTTC. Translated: CASTGEETQYF.

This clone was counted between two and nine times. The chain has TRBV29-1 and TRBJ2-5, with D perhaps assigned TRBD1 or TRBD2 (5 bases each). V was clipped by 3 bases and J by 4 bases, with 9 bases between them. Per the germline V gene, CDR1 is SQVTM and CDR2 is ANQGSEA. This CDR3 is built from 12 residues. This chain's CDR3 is CSVDLGVETQYF. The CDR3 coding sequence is TGCAGCGTTGACTTGGGGGTAGAGACCCAGTACTTC.

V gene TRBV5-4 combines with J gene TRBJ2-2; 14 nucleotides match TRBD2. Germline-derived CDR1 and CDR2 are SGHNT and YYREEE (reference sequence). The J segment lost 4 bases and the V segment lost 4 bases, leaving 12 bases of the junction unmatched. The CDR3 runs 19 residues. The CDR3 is CASSPPTSGGAYGTGELFF. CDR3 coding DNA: TGTGCCAGCAGCCCTCCGACTAGCGGGGGGGCCTACGGCACCGGGGAGCTGTTTTTT.

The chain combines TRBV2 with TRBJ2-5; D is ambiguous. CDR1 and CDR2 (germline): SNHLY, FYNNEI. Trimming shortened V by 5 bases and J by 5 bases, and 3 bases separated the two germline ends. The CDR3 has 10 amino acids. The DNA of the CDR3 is TGTGCCAGCAGTCTGGAGACCCAGTACTTC. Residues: CASSLETQYF.

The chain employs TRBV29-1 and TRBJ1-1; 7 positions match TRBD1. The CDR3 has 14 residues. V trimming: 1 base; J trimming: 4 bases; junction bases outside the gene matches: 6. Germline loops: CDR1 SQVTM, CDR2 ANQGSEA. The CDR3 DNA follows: TGCAGCGTTGAAGGGGGCTACAGGGGCACTGAAGCTTTCTTT. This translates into CSVEGGYRGTEAFF.

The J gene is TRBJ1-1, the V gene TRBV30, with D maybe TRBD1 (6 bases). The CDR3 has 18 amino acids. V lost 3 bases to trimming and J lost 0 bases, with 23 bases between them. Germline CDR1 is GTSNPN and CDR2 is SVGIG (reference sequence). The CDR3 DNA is TGTGCCTGGAGGGCTGAGACCGGGACATCAAAAATGAACACTGAAGCTTTCTTT. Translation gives CAWRAETGTSKMNTEAFF.

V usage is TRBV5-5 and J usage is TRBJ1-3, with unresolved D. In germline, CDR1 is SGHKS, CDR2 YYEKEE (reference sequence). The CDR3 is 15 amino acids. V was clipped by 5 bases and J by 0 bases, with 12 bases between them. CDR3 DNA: TGTGCCAGCAGAAAGGACGGACCCTCTGGAAACACCATATATTTT. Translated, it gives CASRKDGPSGNTIYF.

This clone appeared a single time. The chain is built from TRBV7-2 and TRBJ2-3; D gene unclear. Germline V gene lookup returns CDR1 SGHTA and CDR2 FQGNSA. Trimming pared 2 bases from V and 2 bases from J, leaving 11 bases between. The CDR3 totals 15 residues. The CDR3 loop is CASSLQSGSTDTQYF. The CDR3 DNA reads TGTGCCAGCAGCTTACAGAGTGGGTCCACAGATACGCAGTATTTT.

CDR3 in amino acids: CAWSPQGGYGYTF. As DNA, the CDR3 is TGTGCCTGGAGCCCACAGGGGGGCTATGGCTACACCTTC. V gene TRBV30 combines with J gene TRBJ1-2; the match to TRBD1 covers 8 bases. Germline values: CDR1 GTSNPN, CDR2 SVGIG (reference sequence). Unmatched junction bases numbered 4, after V lost 3 bases and J lost 4 bases. The CDR3 covers 13 residues.

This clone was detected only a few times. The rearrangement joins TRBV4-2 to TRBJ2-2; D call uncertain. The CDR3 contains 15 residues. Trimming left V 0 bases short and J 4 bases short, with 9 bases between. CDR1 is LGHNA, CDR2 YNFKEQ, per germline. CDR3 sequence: CASSQDNQVTGELFF. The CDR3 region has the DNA TGTGCCAGCAGCCAAGATAATCAAGTCACCGGGGAGCTGTTTTTT.

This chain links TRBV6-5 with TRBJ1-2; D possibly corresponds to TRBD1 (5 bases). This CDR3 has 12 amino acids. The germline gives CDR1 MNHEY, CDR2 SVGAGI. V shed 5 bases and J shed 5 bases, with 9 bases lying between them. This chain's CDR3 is CASSTDTYGYTF. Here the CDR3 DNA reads TGTGCCAGCAGTACGGACACATATGGCTACACCTTC.

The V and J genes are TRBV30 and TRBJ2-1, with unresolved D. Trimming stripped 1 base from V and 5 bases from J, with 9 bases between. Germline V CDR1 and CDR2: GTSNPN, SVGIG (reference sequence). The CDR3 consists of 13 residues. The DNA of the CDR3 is TGTGCCTGGAGTGAGCCTGGGAACAATGAGCAGTTCTTC. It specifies CAWSEPGNNEQFF.

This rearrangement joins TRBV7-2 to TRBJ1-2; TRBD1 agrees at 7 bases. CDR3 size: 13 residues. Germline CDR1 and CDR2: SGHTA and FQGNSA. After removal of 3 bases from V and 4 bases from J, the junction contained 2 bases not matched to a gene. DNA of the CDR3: TGTGCCAGCAGCTTCCGGACAGGCTATGGCTACACCTTC. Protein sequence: CASSFRTGYGYTF.